The rows below give T cell receptor beta chains drawn from one sample of a study of tumor and adjacent non-tumor tissue in lung cancer. TCRdb fed the multiplex PCR reads into MiXCR, producing one record per CDR3 protein. The table has about 110,000 distinct CDR3 sequences, 75% seen once; the top ten hold around 37%. Specimen: lung tumor tissue. These receptors came from a woman between 55 and 75 years old with non-small cell lung cancer. CDR3s include the opening cysteine and the closing phenylalanine or tryptophan. The order of the fields is V gene, J gene, clone size, D gene, CDR3 DNA, CDR3 protein. D genes are given only for firm matches. Not all rows give a size; the values are once, few, many and, for expanded clones, a class.

>TRBV20-1|TRBJ2-1|.|.
TGCATTCCTAGAGCAGCAGGTCCACCCCTTAACTCCTACAATGAGCAGTTCTTC
CIPRAAGPPLNSYNEQFF
>TRBV12-3/TRBV12-4|TRBJ2-5|many|.
TGTGCCAGCAGTTTAGGGCAGGGTATGGAGACCCAGTACTTC
CASSLGQGMETQYF
>TRBV11-3|TRBJ2-3|.|.
TGTGCCAGTAGCCCCGCCTGGCAGGGAGGTCATACGCAGTACTTT
CASSPAWQGGHTQYF
>TRBV11-2|TRBJ2-7|once|.
TGTGCCAGCAGCTTAGACCATGGGGCTTTGCTAGAGCGGTACTTC
CASSLDHGALLERYF
>TRBV4-2|TRBJ1-1|.|.
TGTGCCAGCAGCCATGAAATGAGGGGCTCCCTCGGGGAAGCTTTCTTT
CASSHEMRGSLGEAFF
>TRBV5-8|TRBJ2-7|few|.
TGTGCCAGCAGCTTGGTTGGCAGCCACGAGCAGTACTTC
CASSLVGSHEQYF
>TRBV28|TRBJ1-1|.|.
TGTGCCAGCACCACAAGGTCGGAGAAGACTGAAGCTTTCTTT
CASTTRSEKTEAFF
>TRBV5-1|TRBJ2-2|.|.
TGCGCCAGCAGCATTTTCGCTCAGGGCGTAAGAACCGGGGAGCTGTTTTTT
CASSIFAQGVRTGELFF
>TRBV20-1|TRBJ1-2|.|.
TGCAGTGCTAGAGAAAGGGAACATGGGAACTATGGCTACACCTTC
CSAREREHGNYGYTF
>TRBV20-1|TRBJ1-2|.|.
TGCAGTGCTAGAGGACAATTACTTCCGGGACTACCCGATGACTACACCTTC
CSARGQLLPGLPDDYTF
>TRBV11-2|TRBJ2-3|.|.
TGTGCCAGCAGCCCCAACAGTGTAATTAGAACAGATACGCAGTATTTC
CASSPNSVIRTDTQYF
>TRBV29-1|TRBJ2-1|.|.
TGCAGCTTTGAGAGTGAGCAGTTCTTC
CSFESEQFF
>TRBV12-3/TRBV12-4|TRBJ2-7|.|TRBD2
TGTGCCAGTAGCTCCTCAGTCGGACTAGTGCGACACGAGCAGTACTTC
CASSSSVGLVRHEQYF
>TRBV11-2|TRBJ2-7|.|.
TGTGCCATCAGTTGGGACCGCGGAGGATATGATCAGTACTTC
CAISWDRGGYDQYF
>TRBV10-1|TRBJ2-3|.|TRBD2
TGCGCAAGCAGTGGCTCCGCTAGCGGGAGGAGCGTGGATACGCAGTATTTT
CASSGSASGRSVDTQYF
>TRBV11-1|TRBJ2-1|.|.
TGTGCTAGCAGCCCAAGGGGGGATGAGCAGTTATTC
CASSPRGDEQLF
>TRBV11-1|TRBJ2-3|.|TRBD2
TGTGCTAGCAGCTTACTAGCGAAAGATATGCAGTATTTT
CASSLLAKDMQYF
>TRBV20-1|TRBJ2-1|many|.
TGCAGTGCTGCACAGGACAATGAGCAGTTCTTC
CSAAQDNEQFF
>TRBV20-1|TRBJ1-5|many|.
TGCAGTGCAGCGGGCAATCAGCCCCAGCATTTT
CSAAGNQPQHF
>TRBV20-1|TRBJ1-2|.|TRBD1
TGCGGTGCTAGTTCGGACAGGGGGCGCGGCTATGGCTACACCTTC
CGASSDRGRGYGYTF
>TRBV20-1|TRBJ2-7|.|.
TGTAGTGCTAGAGATATGGGGGCAGGTATCTACGAGCAGTACTTC
CSARDMGAGIYEQYF
>TRBV14|TRBJ2-1|many|.
TGTGCCAGCAGCCGTCCTTACAATGAGCAGTTCTTC
CASSRPYNEQFF
>TRBV14|TRBJ1-1|.|.
TGTGCCGGCAGCCAAGAAAAGTGGGTCAGAAACACTGAAGCTTTCTTT
CAGSQEKWVRNTEAFF
>TRBV28|TRBJ2-5|.|TRBD2
TGTGCCAGCAGCCTCACTTCAGCGGGAGAGGCCCAGTACTTC
CASSLTSAGEAQYF
>TRBV11-2|TRBJ1-5|.|.
TGTGCTAGCACCCGGGTCAGGGGTCAGCGCCAGCATTTT
CASTRVRGQRQHF
>TRBV11-1|TRBJ2-1|.|.
TGTGCCAGCAGCCGGGTAAGCTCCTATAATGAGGAGTTCTTC
CASSRVSSYNEEFF
>TRBV20-1|TRBJ2-1|.|.
TGCAGTGCTAGAAGGGACCAATACAATAGGCAGTTCTTT
CSARRDQYNRQFF
>TRBV11-2|TRBJ2-7|.|.
TGTGCCAGGAACTTAGAGGGCTTCAAGCAGTACTTC
CARNLEGFKQYF
>TRBV5-1|TRBJ2-5|once|TRBD1
TGCGCCAGCAGCTTGGAGGGGACAGGGGGCGGAGAGACCCAGTACTTC
CASSLEGTGGGETQYF
>TRBV11-2|TRBJ2-5|.|TRBD1
TGTGCCAACTGCCTAGGGACAGTCCAAGAGACCCAGTACTTC
CANCLGTVQETQYF
>TRBV11-3|TRBJ2-2|.|TRBD1
TGTGCCAGCAGCTTATATGACAACACAGGGGAGCTGTTATTT
CASSLYDNTGELLF
>TRBV11-2|TRBJ2-3|.|.
TGTGCCAGCAGCCATAGACAGGCCCCCCGATTAGATACGCAGTATTTT
CASSHRQAPRLDTQYF
>TRBV11-2|TRBJ2-6|many|.
TGTGCCAGCAGCTTAGTGCAGGCTGGGGCCAACGTCCTGACTTTC
CASSLVQAGANVLTF
>TRBV20-1|TRBJ2-4|.|TRBD2
TGCAGTCATTCGTCGCGGGGGGAAAGGGTCAAAAATATTCAGTACTTC
CSHSSRGERVKNIQYF
>TRBV14|TRBJ1-1|many|TRBD1
TGTGCCAGCAGCCGGGACAGGGTGGAAGCTTTCTTT
CASSRDRVEAFF
>TRBV11-3|TRBJ2-1|.|TRBD2
TGTACCAGCAGTTTAGTGTTGACTAGCGGGTGCCACAATGAGCAGTTCTTC
CTSSLVLTSGCHNEQFF
>TRBV28|TRBJ1-1|.|.
TGTGCCAGCAGCTTATTACCTCCTACCTGCACTGAAGCTTTCTTT
CASSLLPPTCTEAFF
>TRBV6-2/TRBV6-3|TRBJ1-3|.|.
TGTACCAGCAGTCCGGAGCCCACTGGAAACACCATATATTTT
CTSSPEPTGNTIYF
>TRBV6-6|TRBJ1-2|.|TRBD1
TGTGCCAGCAGCCCACGGACAGGGTACGAGTATGGCTATACCTTC
CASSPRTGYEYGYTF
>TRBV6-5|TRBJ2-1|.|TRBD2
TGTGCCTCGAAACCGGGACTAGCATGTGTGGTGCAGTTCTTC
CASKPGLACVVQFF
>TRBV5-6|TRBJ2-5|.|TRBD1
TGTGCCAGCAACCCGGACAGGGGTGCGGGAGTCCAAGAGACCCAGTACTTC
CASNPDRGAGVQETQYF
>TRBV11-3|TRBJ1-6|.|.
TGTGACAGCAGCTTAGGTGACAGATATAATTCACCCCTCCACTTT
CDSSLGDRYNSPLHF
>TRBV14|TRBJ1-1|.|TRBD1
TGTGCCAGGAGCCGTGACAGGGTGGAAGCTTTCTTT
CARSRDRVEAFF
>TRBV4-3|TRBJ2-7|.|.
TGCACCAGCATCCAAGATTTCCCAGGACCCTACGAGCAGTACTTC
CTSIQDFPGPYEQYF